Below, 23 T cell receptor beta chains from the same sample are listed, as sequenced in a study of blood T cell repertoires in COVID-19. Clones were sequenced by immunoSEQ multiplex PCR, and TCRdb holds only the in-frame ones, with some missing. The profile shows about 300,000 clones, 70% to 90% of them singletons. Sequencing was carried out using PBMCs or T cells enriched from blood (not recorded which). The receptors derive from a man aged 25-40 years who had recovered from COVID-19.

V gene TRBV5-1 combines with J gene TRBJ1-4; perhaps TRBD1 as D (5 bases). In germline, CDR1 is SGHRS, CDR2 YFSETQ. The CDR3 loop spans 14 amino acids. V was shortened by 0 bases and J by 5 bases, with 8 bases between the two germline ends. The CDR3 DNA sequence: TGCGCCAGCAGCTTGGGGGCAGGGAATGAAAAACTGTTTTTT. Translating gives CASSLGAGNEKLFF. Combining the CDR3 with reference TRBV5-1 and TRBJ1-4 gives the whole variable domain KAGVTQTPRYLIKTRGQQVTLSCSPISGHRSVSWYQQTPGQGLQFLFEYFSETQRNKGNFPGRFSGRQFSNSRSEMNVSTLELGDSALYLCASSLGAGNEKLFFGSGTQLSVL.

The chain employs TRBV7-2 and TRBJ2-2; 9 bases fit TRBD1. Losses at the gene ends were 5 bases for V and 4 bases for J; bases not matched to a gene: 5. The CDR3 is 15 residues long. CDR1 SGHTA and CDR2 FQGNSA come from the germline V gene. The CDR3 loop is CASSQRTGVTGELFF. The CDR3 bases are TGTGCCAGCAGCCAAAGGACAGGGGTCACCGGGGAGCTGTTTTTT.

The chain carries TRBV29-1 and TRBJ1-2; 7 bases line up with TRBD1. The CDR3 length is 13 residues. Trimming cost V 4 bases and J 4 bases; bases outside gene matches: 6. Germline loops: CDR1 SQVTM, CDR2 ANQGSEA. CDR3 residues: CSVANRGSYGYTF. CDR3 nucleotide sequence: TGCAGCGTTGCGAACAGGGGCTCCTATGGCTACACCTTC.

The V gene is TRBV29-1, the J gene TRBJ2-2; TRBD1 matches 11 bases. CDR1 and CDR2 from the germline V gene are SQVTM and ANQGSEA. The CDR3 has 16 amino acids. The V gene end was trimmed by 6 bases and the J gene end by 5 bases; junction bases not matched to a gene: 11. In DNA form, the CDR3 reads TGCAGCGTCCTAATGGGGGACAGGGGGTATACCGGGGAGCTGTTTTTT. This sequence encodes CSVLMGDRGYTGELFF.

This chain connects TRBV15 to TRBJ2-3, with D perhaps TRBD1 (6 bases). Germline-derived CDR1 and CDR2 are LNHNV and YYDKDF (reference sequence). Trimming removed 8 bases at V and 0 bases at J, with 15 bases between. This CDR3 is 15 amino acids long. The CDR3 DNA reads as TGTGCCACCGCGACTGGGGGCAGGAGCACAGATACGCAGTATTTT. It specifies CATATGGRSTDTQYF.

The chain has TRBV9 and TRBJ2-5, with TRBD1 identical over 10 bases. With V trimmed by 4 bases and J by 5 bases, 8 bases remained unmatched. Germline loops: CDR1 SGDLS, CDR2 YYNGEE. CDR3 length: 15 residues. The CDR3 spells CASSSDDRGLETQYF. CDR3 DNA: TGTGCCAGCAGCTCAGACGACAGGGGGCTGGAGACCCAGTACTTC.

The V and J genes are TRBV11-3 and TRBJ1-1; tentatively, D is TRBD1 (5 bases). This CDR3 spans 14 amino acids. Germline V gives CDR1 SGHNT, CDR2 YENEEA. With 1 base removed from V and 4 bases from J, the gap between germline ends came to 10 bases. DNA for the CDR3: TGTGCCAGCAGCTTAGGGGGCAGTAGCACTGAAGCTTTCTTT. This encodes CASSLGGSSTEAFF. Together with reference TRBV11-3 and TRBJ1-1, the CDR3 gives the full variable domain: EAGVVQSPRYKIIEKKQPVAFWCNPISGHNTLYWYLQNLGQGPELLIRYENEEAVDDSQLPKDRFSAERLKGVDSTLKIQPAELGDSAVYLCASSLGGSSTEAFFGQGTRLTVV.

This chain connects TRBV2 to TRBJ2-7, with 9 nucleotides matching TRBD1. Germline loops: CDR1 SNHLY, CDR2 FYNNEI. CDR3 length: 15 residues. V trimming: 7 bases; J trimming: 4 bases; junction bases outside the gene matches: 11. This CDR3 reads CASKVNRGLNYEQYF. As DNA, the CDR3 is TGTGCCAGCAAAGTTAACAGGGGGCTTAATTACGAGCAGTACTTC.

The CDR3 sequence: CASSLAQTGEGYTF. The CDR3 DNA sequence: TGCGCCAGCAGCTTGGCCCAAACAGGGGAGGGCTACACCTTC. The rearrangement uses TRBV5-1 and TRBJ1-2; TRBD1 matches at 7 bases. The J segment lost 8 bases and the V segment lost 0 bases, leaving 7 bases of the junction unmatched. CDR3 length: 14 amino acids. Germline CDR1 SGHRS, CDR2 YFSETQ.

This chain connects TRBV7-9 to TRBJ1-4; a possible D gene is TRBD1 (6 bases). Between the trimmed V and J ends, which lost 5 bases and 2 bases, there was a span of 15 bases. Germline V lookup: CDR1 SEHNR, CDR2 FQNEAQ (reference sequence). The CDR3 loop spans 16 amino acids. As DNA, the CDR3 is TGTGCCAGCAGCGCATTACAGGGAAGGACTAATGAAAAACTGTTTTTT. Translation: CASSALQGRTNEKLFF.

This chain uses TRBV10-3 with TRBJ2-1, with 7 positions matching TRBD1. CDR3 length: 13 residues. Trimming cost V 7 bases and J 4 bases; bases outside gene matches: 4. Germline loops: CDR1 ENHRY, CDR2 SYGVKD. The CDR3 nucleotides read TGTGCCATCAAAGGGACAGATTACAATGAGCAGTTCTTC. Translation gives CAIKGTDYNEQFF.

CDR3 sequence: CATSQRGVQETQYF. DNA for the CDR3: TGTGCCACCAGCCAGCGGGGGGTCCAAGAGACCCAGTACTTC. The chain couples TRBV15 to TRBJ2-5; 9 positions match TRBD2. V shed 5 bases, J shed 1 base, and the junction held 2 bases outside the gene matches. Germline V gives CDR1 LNHNV, CDR2 YYDKDF (reference sequence). This CDR3 contains 14 residues.

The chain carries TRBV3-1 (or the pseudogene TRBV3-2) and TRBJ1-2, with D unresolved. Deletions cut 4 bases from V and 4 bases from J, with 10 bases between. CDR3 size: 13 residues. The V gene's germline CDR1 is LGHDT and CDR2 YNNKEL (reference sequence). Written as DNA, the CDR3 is TGTGCCAGCAGCCCCCACGCAGTCTATGGCTACACCTTC. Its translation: CASSPHAVYGYTF.

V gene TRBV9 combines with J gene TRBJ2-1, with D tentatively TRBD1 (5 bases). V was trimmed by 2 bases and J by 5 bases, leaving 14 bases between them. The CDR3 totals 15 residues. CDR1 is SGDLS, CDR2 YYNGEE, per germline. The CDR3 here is CASSVLGAGHNEQFF. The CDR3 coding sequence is TGTGCCAGCAGCGTCCTTGGGGCCGGCCACAATGAGCAGTTCTTC.

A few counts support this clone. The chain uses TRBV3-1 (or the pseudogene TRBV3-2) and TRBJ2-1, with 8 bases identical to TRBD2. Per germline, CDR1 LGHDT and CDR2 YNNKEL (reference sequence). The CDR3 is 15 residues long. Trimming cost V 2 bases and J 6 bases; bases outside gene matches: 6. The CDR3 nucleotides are TGTGCCAGCAGCCAATTTCTAGCGGGTCTCAATGAGCAGTTCTTC. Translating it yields CASSQFLAGLNEQFF.

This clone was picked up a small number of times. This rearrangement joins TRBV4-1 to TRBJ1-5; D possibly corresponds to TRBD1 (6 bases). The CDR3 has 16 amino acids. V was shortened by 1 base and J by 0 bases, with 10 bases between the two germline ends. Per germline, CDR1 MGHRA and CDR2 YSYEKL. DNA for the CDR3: TGCGCCAGCAGCCAAGGGACAGAACATAGCAATCAGCCCCAGCATTTT. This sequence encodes CASSQGTEHSNQPQHF.

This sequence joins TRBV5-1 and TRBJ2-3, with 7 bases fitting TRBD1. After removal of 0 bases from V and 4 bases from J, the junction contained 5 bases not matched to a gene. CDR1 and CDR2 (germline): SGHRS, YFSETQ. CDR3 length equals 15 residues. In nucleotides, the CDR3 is TGCGCCAGCAGCTTGGTAGGTCAGGGGGCAGATACGCAGTATTTT. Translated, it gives CASSLVGQGADTQYF.

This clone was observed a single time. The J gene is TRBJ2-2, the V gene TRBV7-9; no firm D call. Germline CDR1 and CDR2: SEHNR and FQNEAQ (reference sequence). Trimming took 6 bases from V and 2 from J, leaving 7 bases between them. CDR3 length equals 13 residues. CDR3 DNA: TGTGCCAGCAGTATGACAAACACCGGGGAGCTGTTTTTT. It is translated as CASSMTNTGELFF.

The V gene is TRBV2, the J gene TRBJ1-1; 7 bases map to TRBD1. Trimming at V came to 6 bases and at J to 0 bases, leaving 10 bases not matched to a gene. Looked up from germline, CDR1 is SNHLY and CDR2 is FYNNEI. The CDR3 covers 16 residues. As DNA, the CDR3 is TGTGCCAGCAGCCGTCGTCCTACAGGGGTGAACACTGAAGCTTTCTTT. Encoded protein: CASSRRPTGVNTEAFF.

CDR3 nucleotide sequence: TGCAGCGTTGGGACAGGCAATGAGCAGTTCTTC. Its translation: CSVGTGNEQFF. The J gene is TRBJ2-1, the V gene TRBV29-1, with 7 nucleotides matching TRBD1. There are 11 residues in the CDR3. The trim removed 4 bases at V and 6 bases at J, leaving 0 bases unmatched. Germline CDR1 reads SQVTM; CDR2 reads ANQGSEA.

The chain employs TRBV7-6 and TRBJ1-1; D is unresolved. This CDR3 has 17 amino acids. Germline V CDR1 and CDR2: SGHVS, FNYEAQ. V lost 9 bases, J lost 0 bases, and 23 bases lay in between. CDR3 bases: TGTGCCAGGAAACAACTTGGACTGATACCTATGAACACTGAAGCTTTCTTT. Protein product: CARKQLGLIPMNTEAFF.

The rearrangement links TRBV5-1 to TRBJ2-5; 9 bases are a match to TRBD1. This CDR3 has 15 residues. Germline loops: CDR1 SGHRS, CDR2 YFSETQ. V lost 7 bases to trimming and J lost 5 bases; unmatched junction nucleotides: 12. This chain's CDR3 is CASRATGGYEETQYF. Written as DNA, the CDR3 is TGCGCCAGCCGAGCAACAGGGGGCTATGAGGAGACCCAGTACTTC.

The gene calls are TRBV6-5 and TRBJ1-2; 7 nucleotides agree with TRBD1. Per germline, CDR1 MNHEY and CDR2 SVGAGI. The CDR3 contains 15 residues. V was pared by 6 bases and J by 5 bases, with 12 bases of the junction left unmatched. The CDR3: CASRPPGQQTYGYTF. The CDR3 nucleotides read TGTGCCAGCAGGCCCCCGGGACAGCAGACTTATGGCTACACCTTC.